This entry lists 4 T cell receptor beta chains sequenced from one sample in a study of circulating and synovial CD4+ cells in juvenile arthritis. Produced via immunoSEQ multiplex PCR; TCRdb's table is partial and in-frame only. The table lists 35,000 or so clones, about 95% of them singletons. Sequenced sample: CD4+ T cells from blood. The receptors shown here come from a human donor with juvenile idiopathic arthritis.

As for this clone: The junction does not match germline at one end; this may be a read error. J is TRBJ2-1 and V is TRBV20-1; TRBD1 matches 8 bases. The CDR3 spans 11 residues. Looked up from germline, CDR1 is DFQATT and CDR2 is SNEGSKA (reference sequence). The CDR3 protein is CSAREAGGGIF. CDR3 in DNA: TGCAGTGCTAGAGAAGCAGGGGGCGGGATCTTC.

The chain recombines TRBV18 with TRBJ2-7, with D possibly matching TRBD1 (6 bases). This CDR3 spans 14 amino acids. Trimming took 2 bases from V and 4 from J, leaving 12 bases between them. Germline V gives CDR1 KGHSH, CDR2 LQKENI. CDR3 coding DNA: TGTGCCAGCTCACCAGAGACAGGAGCTTACGAGCAGTACTTC. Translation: CASSPETGAYEQYF.

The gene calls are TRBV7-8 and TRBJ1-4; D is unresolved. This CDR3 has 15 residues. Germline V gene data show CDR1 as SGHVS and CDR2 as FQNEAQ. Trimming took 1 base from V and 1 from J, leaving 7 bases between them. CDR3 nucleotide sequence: TGTGCCAGCAGCTTAGGAGGGCAAACTAATGAAAAACTGTTTTTT. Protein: CASSLGGQTNEKLFF.

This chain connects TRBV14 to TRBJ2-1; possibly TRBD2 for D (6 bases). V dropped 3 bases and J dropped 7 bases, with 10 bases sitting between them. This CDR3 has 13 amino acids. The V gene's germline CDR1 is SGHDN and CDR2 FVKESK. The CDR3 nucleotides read TGTGCCAGCAGCCAGGGGACTTCTAATGAGCAGTTCTTC. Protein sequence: CASSQGTSNEQFF.